Listed below are T cell receptor beta chains from one sample, sequenced in a study of identical twins. Each CDR3 protein is one row after TCRdb ran MiXCR on the 5' RACE reads. The table records roughly 770,000 distinct CDR3 sequences, 15% to 20% of them present only once. The sample also formed part of further work on T cells expressing NK-cell markers.

Input material: PBMCs. All receptors derive from a woman aged 18-29 years in good health. The CDR3 runs from the conserved cysteine through the conserved F or W. The order of the fields is V gene, D gene, clone size, J gene, CDR3 DNA, CDR3 protein. The D gene is left open where the match is weak. Part of the rows lack a size; the others show once, few, many or a class for expanded clones.

>TRBV20-1|-|-|TRBJ2-2
TGCAGTGCTAGGCTGCTAAATGGCGGGGAGCTGTTTTTT
CSARLLNGGELFF
>TRBV4-1|-|-|TRBJ2-1
TGCGCCAGCAGCCAGGAGCTTGCCGATGAGCAGTTCTTC
CASSQELADEQFF
>TRBV5-5|-|-|TRBJ2-1
TGTGCCAGCAGCCACAGGGTCCTCAGCGAGCAGTTCTTC
CASSHRVLSEQFF
>TRBV5-1|TRBD2|-|TRBJ2-3
TGCGCCAGCAGCACCGGACTAGCGGGAGTTGCAGATACGCAGTATTTT
CASSTGLAGVADTQYF
>TRBV20-1|TRBD2|-|TRBJ2-1
TGCAGTGCTAGAGATCCGGGCGGGCTAGCGGGAGGGAGCTCCTACAATGAGCAGTTCTTC
CSARDPGGLAGGSSYNEQFF
>TRBV7-9|TRBD2|few|TRBJ2-5
TGTGCCAGCGCCTACGCCGCTCCGGGACTAGGAGCGACCCAGTACTTC
CASAYAAPGLGATQYF
>TRBV6-2/TRBV6-3|-|-|TRBJ2-7
TGTGCCAGCAGTTACTCGACAGCCTACGAGCAGTACTTC
CASSYSTAYEQYF
>TRBV7-9|-|few|TRBJ1-6
TGTGCCAGCCGGACGGATTATTCACCCCTCCACTTT
CASRTDYSPLHF
>TRBV20-1|-|-|TRBJ1-3
TGCAGTGCTAGTCGGCAGGGAGCTGGAAACACCATATATTTT
CSASRQGAGNTIYF
>TRBV4-2|TRBD2|-|TRBJ2-3
TGTGCCAGCAGCCAGGCCTTCGGGACTAGCGGGGGGGCCGGGGATACGCAGTATTTT
CASSQAFGTSGGAGDTQYF
>TRBV6-1|TRBD1|few|TRBJ2-2
TGTGCCAGCATTGGGACAGCTCACACCGGGGAGCTGTTTTTT
CASIGTAHTGELFF
>TRBV29-1|TRBD1|-|TRBJ2-5
TGCAGCTCACGGACAGGGGGTCAAGAGACCCAGTACTTC
CSSRTGGQETQYF
>TRBV3-1|-|-|TRBJ2-1
TGTGCCAGCGAGGCCGGGCGCAATGAGCAGTTCTTC
CASEAGRNEQFF
>TRBV3-1|-|-|TRBJ1-1
TGTGCCAGCAACCTTCAGGGTGCGGGCACTGAAGCTTTCTTT
CASNLQGAGTEAFF
>TRBV4-2|-|few|TRBJ1-4
TGTGCCAGCAGCCAGGACACAACAGGGAACAATGAAAAACTGTTTTTT
CASSQDTTGNNEKLFF
>TRBV7-9|TRBD2|many|TRBJ2-3
TGTGCCAGCAGCTCAACTAGCGGGGGCACAGATACGCAGTATTTT
CASSSTSGGTDTQYF
>TRBV15|TRBD1|many|TRBJ2-7
TGTGCCACCAGCAGAGAAACAGGGGGATCCTACGAGCAGTACTTC
CATSRETGGSYEQYF
>TRBV12-3/TRBV12-4|-|few|TRBJ2-3
TGTGCCAGCAGGATTGGCCCGGACTCCAAGGAGGGAGATACGCAGTATTTT
CASRIGPDSKEGDTQYF
>TRBV6-5|-|few|TRBJ1-2
TGTGCCAGCAGTTACTCGTGGGTCGGGGTCAGTCCCGGCTACACCTTC
CASSYSWVGVSPGYTF
>TRBV6-2/TRBV6-3|-|few|TRBJ2-3
TGTGCCAGCAGTTACCCTGAGGCGGGAGATACGCAGTATTTT
CASSYPEAGDTQYF
>TRBV15|TRBD1|few|TRBJ2-7
TGTGCCACCAGCGGGACAGGGATCGAGCAGTACTTC
CATSGTGIEQYF
>TRBV2|-|-|TRBJ2-1
TGTGCCAGCAGTCCAATAGGAAATGAGCAGTTCTTC
CASSPIGNEQFF
>TRBV12-3/TRBV12-4|TRBD2|many|TRBJ2-1
TGTGCCAGCAGTTTAACGGCTAGCGGGAGGGGTAATGAGCAGTTCTTC
CASSLTASGRGNEQFF
>TRBV20-1|-|few|TRBJ1-5
TGCAGTGCCCTGGCCAACAATCAGCCCCAGCATTTT
CSALANNQPQHF
>TRBV24-1|-|-|TRBJ2-3
TGTGCCACAGCCGAGGGGGATACGCAGTATTTT
CATAEGDTQYF
>TRBV7-8|-|few|TRBJ2-2
TGTGCCGGGGGTCCCCTCCCCGGGGAGCTGTTTTTT
CAGGPLPGELFF
>TRBV4-2|TRBD2|-|TRBJ2-3
TGTGTCAGCAGCCAGGAGAGCGGGGGCACAGATACGCAGTATTTT
CVSSQESGGTDTQYF
>TRBV7-2|-|few|TRBJ2-7
TGTGCCAGCAGCGCCTATCAGACTACTAGGGTCTCCTACGAGCAGTACTTC
CASSAYQTTRVSYEQYF
>TRBV7-9|-|few|TRBJ1-2
TGTGCCAGCAGCTTAGATACAAGTACACGCTACACCTTC
CASSLDTSTRYTF
>TRBV11-2|TRBD1|few|TRBJ2-1
TGTGCCAGCAGCTTAGTTTACTCCGGGACAGGTGCCTTCAATGAGCAGTTCTTC
CASSLVYSGTGAFNEQFF
>TRBV3-1|-|-|TRBJ2-7
TGTGCCAGCAGCCAAGTAACAGCCCCGTCCTACGAGCAGTACTTC
CASSQVTAPSYEQYF
>TRBV18|-|-|TRBJ1-2
TGTGCCAGCTCACCAAACGGGACACCGTATGGCTACACCTTC
CASSPNGTPYGYTF
>TRBV20-1|TRBD1|-|TRBJ1-1
TGCAGTGCTATACAGGGGGCGGGGGGTGAAGCTTTCTTT
CSAIQGAGGEAFF
>TRBV7-9|-|few|TRBJ1-4
TGTGCCAGCAGCTTAGTGGTGGAATTCTTGTTTTTT
CASSLVVEFLFF
>TRBV20-1|-|-|TRBJ1-1
TGCAGTGCTAGAGATGTGGCAGATCAAATGAACACTGAAGCTTTCTTT
CSARDVADQMNTEAFF
>TRBV11-2|-|few|TRBJ1-2
TGTGCCAGCAGCTTCGGAGGGAGCGCTGACGGCTACACCTTC
CASSFGGSADGYTF
>TRBV5-1|-|-|TRBJ2-3
TGCGCCAGCAGCTTACGGGCTCCTCCCACAGATACGCAGTATTTT
CASSLRAPPTDTQYF
>TRBV6-5|TRBD1|-|TRBJ1-6
TGTGCCAGCAGTTACTCACAGGGGGCTTATTCACCCCTCCACTTT
CASSYSQGAYSPLHF
>TRBV2|TRBD1|few|TRBJ1-6
TGTGCCAGCAGTGCCCGACAGGGCAGGAATTCACCCCTCCACTTT
CASSARQGRNSPLHF
>TRBV12-3/TRBV12-4|TRBD2|-|TRBJ2-1
TGTGCCAGCAGTTTTGTGACTAGCGGAACTTACAATGAGCAGTTCTTC
CASSFVTSGTYNEQFF
>TRBV7-7|-|few|TRBJ1-1
TGTGCTAGCAGCTTAGCGCTTGGCGGCGAAGCTTTCTTT
CASSLALGGEAFF
>TRBV9|TRBD2|few|TRBJ2-1
TGTGCCAGCAGCCCCAACCCGGGACTAGCCGTATCCCATGAGCAGTTCTTC
CASSPNPGLAVSHEQFF
>TRBV7-2|-|-|TRBJ2-3
TGTGCCAGCAGCTTTGAGGGAAGGAGCACAGATACGCAGTATTTT
CASSFEGRSTDTQYF
>TRBV10-3|TRBD2|few|TRBJ2-1
TGTGCCATCAGTCTAACCCCGGGACTAGTCAATGAGCAGTTCTTC
CAISLTPGLVNEQFF
>TRBV20-1|-|-|TRBJ2-7
TGCAGTGCTGGCCCTGCCGGTAGCGAATACGAGCAGTACTTC
CSAGPAGSEYEQYF
>TRBV10-3|-|-|TRBJ1-1
TGTGCCATCAGTGAGTCGGGGTCAACCGCTGAAGCTTTCTTT
CAISESGSTAEAFF
>TRBV6-5|-|-|TRBJ1-6
TGTGCCAGCAGTTACAGCGCCAAGAATTCACCCCTCCACTTT
CASSYSAKNSPLHF
>TRBV13|-|many|TRBJ1-1
TGTGCCAGCAGCGGCAGCCTGAACACTGAAGCTTTCTTT
CASSGSLNTEAFF
>TRBV2|-|few|TRBJ2-1
TGTGCCAGCAGTGAAGGCCAGGTTTCCTACAATGAGCAGTTCTTC
CASSEGQVSYNEQFF
>TRBV4-3|-|-|TRBJ2-7
TGCGCCAGCAGCCAAATGTGGAGACAGCTTTTGACCTACGAGCAGTACTTC
CASSQMWRQLLTYEQYF
>TRBV6-1|-|once|TRBJ2-7
TGTGCCAGCAGCGGGGCCTGGCGGGGCGAGCAGTACTTC
CASSGAWRGEQYF
>TRBV28|TRBD1|-|TRBJ2-1
TGTGCCAGCAGTAACGACAGGGTTGACAATGAGCAGTTCTTC
CASSNDRVDNEQFF
>TRBV6-1|-|-|TRBJ2-3
TGTGCCAGCAGGGTCGGGTCGAGAGATACGCAGTATTTT
CASRVGSRDTQYF
>TRBV25-1|-|few|TRBJ2-5
TGTGCCAGCAGTGAGGGTCCAACCCACTCTACTAGCCCCCATGACCAGTACTTC
CASSEGPTHSTSPHDQYF
>TRBV13|-|-|TRBJ1-1
TGTGCCAGCAGCTTAGTGTTCGGAATGAACACTGAAGCTTTCTTT
CASSLVFGMNTEAFF